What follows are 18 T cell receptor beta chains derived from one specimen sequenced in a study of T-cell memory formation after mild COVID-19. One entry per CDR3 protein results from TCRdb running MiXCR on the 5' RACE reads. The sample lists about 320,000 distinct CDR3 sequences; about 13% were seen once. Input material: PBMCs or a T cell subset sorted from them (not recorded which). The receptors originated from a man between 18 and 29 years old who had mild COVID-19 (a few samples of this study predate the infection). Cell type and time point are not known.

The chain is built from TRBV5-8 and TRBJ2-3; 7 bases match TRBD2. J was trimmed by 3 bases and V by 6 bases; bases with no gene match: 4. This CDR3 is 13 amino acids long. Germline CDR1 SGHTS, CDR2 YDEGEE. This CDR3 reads CASTLGRTDTQYF. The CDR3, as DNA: TGTGCCAGCACCCTCGGGAGGACAGATACGCAGTATTTT. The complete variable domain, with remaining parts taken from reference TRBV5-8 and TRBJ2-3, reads EAGVTQSPTHLIKTRGQQATLRCSPISGHTSVYWYQQALGLGLQFLLWYDEGEERNRGNFPPRFSGRQFPNYSSELNVNALELEDSALYLCASTLGRTDTQYFGPGTRLTVL.

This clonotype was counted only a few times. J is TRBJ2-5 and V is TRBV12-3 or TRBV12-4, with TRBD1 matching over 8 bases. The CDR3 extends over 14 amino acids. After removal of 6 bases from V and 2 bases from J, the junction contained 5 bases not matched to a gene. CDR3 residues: CASRSTGGQETQYF. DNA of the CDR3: TGTGCCAGCAGAAGCACAGGGGGGCAAGAGACCCAGTACTTC.

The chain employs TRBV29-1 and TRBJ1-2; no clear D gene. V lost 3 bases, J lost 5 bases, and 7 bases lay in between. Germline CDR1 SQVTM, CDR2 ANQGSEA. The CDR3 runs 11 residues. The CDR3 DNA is TGCAGCGTTGAGTGGCAGTATGGCTACACCTTC. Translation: CSVEWQYGYTF.

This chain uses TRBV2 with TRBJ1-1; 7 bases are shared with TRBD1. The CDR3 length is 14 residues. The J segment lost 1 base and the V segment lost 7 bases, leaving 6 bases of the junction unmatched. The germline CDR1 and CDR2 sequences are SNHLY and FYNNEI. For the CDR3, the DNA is TGTGCCAGCAAAACAGGGGTGAGGAACACTGAAGCTTTCTTT. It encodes CASKTGVRNTEAFF.

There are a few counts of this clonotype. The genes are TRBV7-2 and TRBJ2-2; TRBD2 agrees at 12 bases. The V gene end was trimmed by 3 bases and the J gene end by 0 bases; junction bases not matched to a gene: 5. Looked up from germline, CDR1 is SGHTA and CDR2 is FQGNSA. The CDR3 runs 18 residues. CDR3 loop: CASSFGLAGFPNTGELFF. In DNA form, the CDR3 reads TGTGCCAGCAGCTTCGGACTAGCGGGGTTCCCGAACACCGGGGAGCTGTTTTTT. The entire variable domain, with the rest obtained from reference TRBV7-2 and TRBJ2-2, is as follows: GAGVSQSPSNKVTEKGKDVELRCDPISGHTALYWYRQSLGQGLEFLIYFQGNSAPDKSGLPSDRFSAERTGGSVSTLTIQRTQQEDSAVYLCASSFGLAGFPNTGELFFGEGSRLTVL.

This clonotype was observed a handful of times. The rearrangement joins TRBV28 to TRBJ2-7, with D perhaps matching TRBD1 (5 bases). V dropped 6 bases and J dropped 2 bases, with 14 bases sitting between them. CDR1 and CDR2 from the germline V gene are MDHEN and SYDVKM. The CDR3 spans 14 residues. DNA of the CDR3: TGTGCCAGCAGACCCAAGGGGTCTGCCTACGAGCAGTACGTC. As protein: CASRPKGSAYEQYV.

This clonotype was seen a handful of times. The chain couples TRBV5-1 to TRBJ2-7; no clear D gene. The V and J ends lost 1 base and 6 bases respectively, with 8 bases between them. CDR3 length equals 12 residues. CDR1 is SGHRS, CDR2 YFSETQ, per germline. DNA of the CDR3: TGCGCCAGCAGCTTGCCAGGCTCCGAGCAGTACTTC. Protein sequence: CASSLPGSEQYF.

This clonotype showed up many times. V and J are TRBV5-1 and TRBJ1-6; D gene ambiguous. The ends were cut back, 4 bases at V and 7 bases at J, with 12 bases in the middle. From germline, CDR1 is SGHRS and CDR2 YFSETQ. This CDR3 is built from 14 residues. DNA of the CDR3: TGCGCCAGCAGCATTGGTTCGGGAAATTCACCCCTCCACTTT. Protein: CASSIGSGNSPLHF.

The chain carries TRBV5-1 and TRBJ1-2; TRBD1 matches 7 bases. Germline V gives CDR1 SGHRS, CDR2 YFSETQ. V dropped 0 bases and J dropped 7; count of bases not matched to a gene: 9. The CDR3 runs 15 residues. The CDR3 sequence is CASSLGPDRASGYTF. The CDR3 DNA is TGCGCCAGCAGCTTGGGGCCCGACAGGGCCTCTGGCTACACCTTC.

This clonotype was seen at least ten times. Here the CDR3 reads CASSLSSTPEYGEQFF. CDR3 nucleotide sequence: TGTGCCAGCAGCTTATCTTCCACCCCGGAGTATGGTGAGCAGTTCTTC. The chain couples TRBV7-8 to TRBJ2-1; D is uncertain. The V gene's germline CDR1 is SGHVS and CDR2 FQNEAQ. This CDR3 has 16 residues. V was trimmed by 2 bases and J by 9 bases, leaving 20 bases between them.

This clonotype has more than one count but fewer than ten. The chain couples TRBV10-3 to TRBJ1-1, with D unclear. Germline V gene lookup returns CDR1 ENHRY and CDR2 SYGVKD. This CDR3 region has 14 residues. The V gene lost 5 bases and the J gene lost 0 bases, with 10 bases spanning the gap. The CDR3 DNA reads TGTGCCATCAGTCGGTTAGACATGAACACTGAAGCTTTCTTT. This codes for CAISRLDMNTEAFF.

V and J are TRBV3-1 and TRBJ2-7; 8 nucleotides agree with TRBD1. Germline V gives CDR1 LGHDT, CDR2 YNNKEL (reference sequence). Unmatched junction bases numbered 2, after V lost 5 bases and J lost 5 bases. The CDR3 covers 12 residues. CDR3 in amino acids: CASSTTGDEQYF. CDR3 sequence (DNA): TGTGCCAGCAGCACGACAGGGGACGAGCAGTACTTC.

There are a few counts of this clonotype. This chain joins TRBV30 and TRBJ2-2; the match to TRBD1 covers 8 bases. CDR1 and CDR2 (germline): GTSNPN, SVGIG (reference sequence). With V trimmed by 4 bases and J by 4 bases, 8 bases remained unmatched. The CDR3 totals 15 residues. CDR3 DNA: TGTGCCTGGAACCAGGGGGCGCCTGGCACCGGGGAGCTGTTTTTT. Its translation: CAWNQGAPGTGELFF.

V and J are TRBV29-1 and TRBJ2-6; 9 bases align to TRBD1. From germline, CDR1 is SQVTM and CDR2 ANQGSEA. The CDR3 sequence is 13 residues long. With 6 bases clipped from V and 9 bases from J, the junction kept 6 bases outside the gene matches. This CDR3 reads CSVGQGIGNVLTF. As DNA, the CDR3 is TGCAGCGTGGGACAGGGAATAGGCAACGTCCTGACTTTC.

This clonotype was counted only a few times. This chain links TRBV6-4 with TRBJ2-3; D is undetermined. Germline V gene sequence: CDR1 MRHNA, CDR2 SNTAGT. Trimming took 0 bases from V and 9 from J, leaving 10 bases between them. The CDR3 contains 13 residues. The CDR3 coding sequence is TGTGCCAGCAGTGACTCGACTTCCAAGACGCAGTATTTT. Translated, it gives CASSDSTSKTQYF.

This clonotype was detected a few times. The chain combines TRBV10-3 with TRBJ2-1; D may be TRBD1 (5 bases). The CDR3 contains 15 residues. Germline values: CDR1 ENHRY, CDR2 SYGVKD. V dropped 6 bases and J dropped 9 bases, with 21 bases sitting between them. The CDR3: CAIRDMWTSLSEQFF. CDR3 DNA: TGTGCCATCAGGGATATGTGGACATCGCTCAGTGAGCAGTTCTTC.

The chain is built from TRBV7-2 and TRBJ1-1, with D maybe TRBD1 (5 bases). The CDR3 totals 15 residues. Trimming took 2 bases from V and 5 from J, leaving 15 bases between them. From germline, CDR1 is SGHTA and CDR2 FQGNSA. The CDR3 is CASSLSLQALTEAFF. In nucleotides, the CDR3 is TGTGCCAGCAGCTTATCTTTACAGGCACTTACTGAAGCTTTCTTT.

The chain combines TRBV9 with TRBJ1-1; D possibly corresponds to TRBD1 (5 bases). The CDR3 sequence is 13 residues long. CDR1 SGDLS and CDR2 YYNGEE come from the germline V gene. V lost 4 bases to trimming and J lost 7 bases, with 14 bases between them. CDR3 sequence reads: CASSPGTGGEAFF. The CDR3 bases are TGTGCCAGCAGCCCCGGGACTGGTGGTGAAGCTTTCTTT.